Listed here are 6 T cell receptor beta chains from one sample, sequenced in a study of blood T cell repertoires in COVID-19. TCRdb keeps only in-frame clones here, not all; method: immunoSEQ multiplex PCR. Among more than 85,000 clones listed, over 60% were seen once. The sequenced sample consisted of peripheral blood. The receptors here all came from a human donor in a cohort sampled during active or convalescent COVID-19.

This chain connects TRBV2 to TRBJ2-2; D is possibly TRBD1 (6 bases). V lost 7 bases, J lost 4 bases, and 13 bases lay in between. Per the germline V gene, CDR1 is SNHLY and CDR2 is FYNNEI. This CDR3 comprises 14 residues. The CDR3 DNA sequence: TGTGCCAGCACCCCAACAGGGATCACCGGGGAGCTGTTTTTT. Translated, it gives CASTPTGITGELFF.

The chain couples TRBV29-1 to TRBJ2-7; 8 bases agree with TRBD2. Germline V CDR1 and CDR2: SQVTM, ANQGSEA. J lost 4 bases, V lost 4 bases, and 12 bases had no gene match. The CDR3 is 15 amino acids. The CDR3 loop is CSVVWTSSFSYEQYF. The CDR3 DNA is TGCAGCGTTGTCTGGACTAGCAGCTTTTCTTACGAGCAGTACTTC.

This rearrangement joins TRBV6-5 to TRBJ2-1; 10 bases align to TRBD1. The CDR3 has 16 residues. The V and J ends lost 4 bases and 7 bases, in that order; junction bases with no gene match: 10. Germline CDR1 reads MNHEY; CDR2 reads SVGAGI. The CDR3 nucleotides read TGTGCCAGCAGTTCCTTACCGGGACAGGGGTGGAATGAGCAGTTCTTC. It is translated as CASSSLPGQGWNEQFF.

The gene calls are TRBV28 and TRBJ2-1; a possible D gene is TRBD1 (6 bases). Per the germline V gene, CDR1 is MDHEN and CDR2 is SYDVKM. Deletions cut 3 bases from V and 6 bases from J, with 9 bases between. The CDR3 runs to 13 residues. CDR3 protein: CASSFLQGNEQFF. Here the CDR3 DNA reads TGTGCCAGCAGTTTCTTACAGGGCAATGAGCAGTTCTTC. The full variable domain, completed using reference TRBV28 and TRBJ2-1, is DVKVTQSSRYLVKRTGEKVFLECVQDMDHENMFWYRQDPGLGLRLIYFSYDVKMKEKGDIPEGYSVSREKKERFSLILESASTNQTSMYLCASSFLQGNEQFFGPGTRLTVL.

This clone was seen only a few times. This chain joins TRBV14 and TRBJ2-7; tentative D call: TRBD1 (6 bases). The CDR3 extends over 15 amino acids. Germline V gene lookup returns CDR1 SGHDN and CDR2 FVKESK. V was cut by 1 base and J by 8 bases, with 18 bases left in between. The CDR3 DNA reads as TGTGCCAGCAGCCAAGGGGCAACAGGGTGGAGAAAGCAGTACTTC. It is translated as CASSQGATGWRKQYF. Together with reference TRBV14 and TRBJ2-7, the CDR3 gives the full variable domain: EAGVTQFPSHSVIEKGQTVTLRCDPISGHDNLYWYRRVMGKEIKFLLHFVKESKQDESGMPNNRFLAERTGGTYSTLKVQPAELEDSGVYFCASSQGATGWRKQYFGPGTRLTVT.

CDR3 sequence: CASSQGANQPQHF. For the CDR3, the DNA is TGCGCCAGCAGCCAAGGGGCCAATCAGCCCCAGCATTTT. The J gene is TRBJ1-5, the V gene TRBV4-3, with D unclear. V lost 1 base to trimming and J lost 3 bases, with 4 bases between them. The germline V gene has CDR1 LGHNA and CDR2 YSLEER. The CDR3 runs to 13 residues.